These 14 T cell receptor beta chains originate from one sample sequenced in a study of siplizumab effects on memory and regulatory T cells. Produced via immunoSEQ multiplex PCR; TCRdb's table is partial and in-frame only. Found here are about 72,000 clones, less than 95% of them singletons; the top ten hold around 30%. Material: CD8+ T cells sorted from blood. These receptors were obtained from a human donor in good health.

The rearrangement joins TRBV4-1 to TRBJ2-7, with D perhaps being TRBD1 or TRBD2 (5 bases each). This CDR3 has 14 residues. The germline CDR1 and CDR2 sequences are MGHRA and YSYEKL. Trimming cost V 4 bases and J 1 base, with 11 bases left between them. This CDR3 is CASSPGASSYEQYF. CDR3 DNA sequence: TGCGCCAGCAGCCCCGGGGCATCATCCTACGAGCAGTACTTC.

Here the CDR3 DNA reads TGTGCCAGCAGCGCTAGAGGACAGCTTAATGAAAAACTGTTTTTT. Protein: CASSARGQLNEKLFF. V gene TRBV6-5 combines with J gene TRBJ1-4; TRBD1 is a possible D gene (6 bases). V was cut by 6 bases and J by 4 bases, with 15 bases left in between. The CDR3 is made up of 15 amino acids. The germline V gene encodes CDR1 MNHEY and CDR2 SVGAGI.

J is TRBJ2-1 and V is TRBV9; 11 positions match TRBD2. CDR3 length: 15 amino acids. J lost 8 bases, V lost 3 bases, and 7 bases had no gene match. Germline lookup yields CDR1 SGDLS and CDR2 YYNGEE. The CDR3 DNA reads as TGTGCCAGCAGCGCCTGGACTAGCGGGTGGGATGAGCAGTTCTTC. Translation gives CASSAWTSGWDEQFF.

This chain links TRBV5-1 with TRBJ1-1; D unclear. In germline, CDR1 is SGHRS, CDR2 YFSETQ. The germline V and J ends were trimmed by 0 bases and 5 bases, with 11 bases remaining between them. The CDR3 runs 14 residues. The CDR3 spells CASSLAMVGTEAFF. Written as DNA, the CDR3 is TGCGCCAGCAGCTTGGCGATGGTCGGGACTGAAGCTTTCTTT.

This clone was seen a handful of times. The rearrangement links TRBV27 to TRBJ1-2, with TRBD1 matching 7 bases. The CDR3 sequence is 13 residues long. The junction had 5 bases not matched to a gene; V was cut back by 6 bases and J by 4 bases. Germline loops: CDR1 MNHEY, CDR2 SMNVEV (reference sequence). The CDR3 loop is CASSSRGGYGYTF. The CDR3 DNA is TGTGCCAGCAGCTCCAGGGGGGGCTATGGCTACACCTTC.

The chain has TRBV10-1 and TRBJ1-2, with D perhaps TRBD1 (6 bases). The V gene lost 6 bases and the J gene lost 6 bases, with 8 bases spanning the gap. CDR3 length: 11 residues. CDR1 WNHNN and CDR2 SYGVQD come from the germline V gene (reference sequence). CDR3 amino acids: CASRGDNGYTF. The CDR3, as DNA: TGCGCCAGCAGGGGGGACAATGGCTACACCTTC.

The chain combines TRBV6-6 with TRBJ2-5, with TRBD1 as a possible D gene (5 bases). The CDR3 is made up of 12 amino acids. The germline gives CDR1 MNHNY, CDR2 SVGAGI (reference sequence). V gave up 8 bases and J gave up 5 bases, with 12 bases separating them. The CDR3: CASWAAGETQYF. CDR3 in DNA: TGTGCCAGCTGGGCAGCAGGGGAGACCCAGTACTTC.

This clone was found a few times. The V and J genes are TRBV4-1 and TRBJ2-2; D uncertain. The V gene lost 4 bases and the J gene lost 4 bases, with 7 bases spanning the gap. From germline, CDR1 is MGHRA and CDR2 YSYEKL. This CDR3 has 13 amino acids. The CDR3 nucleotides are TGCGCCAGCAGCCCCACACCCACCGGGGAGCTGTTTTTT. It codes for CASSPTPTGELFF.

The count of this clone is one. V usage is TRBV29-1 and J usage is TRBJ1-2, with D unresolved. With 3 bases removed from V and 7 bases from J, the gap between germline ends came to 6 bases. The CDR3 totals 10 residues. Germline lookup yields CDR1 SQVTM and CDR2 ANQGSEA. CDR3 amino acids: CSVETVGYTF. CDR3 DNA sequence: TGCAGCGTTGAGACGGTTGGCTACACCTTC.

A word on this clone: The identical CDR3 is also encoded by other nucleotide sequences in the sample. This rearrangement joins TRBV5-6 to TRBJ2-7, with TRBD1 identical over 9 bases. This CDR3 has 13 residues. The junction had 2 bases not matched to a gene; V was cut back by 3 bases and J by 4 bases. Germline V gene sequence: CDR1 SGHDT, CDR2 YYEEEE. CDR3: CASSSGQGYEQYF. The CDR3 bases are TGTGCCAGCAGCTCGGGACAGGGATACGAGCAGTACTTC.

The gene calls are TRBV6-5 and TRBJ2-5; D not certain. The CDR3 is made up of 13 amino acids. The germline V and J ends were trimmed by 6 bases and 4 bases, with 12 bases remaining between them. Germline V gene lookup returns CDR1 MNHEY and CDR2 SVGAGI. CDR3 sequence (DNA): TGTGCCAGCAGGGGCCTTGGCGGAGAGACCCAGTACTTC. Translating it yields CASRGLGGETQYF.

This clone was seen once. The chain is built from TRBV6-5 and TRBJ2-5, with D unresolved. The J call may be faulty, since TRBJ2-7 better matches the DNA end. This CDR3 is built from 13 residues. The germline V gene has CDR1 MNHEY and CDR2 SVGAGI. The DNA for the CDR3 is TGTGCCAGCAGTTACTCGATGGGGTACGAGCAGTACTTC. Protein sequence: CASSYSMGYEQYF.

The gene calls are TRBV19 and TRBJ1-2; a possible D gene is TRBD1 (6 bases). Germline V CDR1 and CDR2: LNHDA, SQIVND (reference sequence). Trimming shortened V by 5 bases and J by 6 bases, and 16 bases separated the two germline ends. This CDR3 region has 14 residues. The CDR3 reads CASSLQGSVDGYTF. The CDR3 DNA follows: TGTGCCAGTAGTTTACAGGGAAGCGTTGATGGCTACACCTTC. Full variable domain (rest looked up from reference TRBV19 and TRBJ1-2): DGGITQSPKYLFRKEGQNVTLSCEQNLNHDAMYWYRQDPGQGLRLIYYSQIVNDFQKGDIAEGYSVSREKKESFPLTVTSAQKNPTAFYLCASSLQGSVDGYTFGSGTRLTVV.

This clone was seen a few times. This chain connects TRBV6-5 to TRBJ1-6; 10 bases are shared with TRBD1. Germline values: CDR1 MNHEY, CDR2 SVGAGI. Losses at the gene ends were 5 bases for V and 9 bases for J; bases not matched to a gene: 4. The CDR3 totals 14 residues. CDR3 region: CASSLTGGFSPLHF. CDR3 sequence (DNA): TGTGCCAGCAGTCTGACAGGGGGCTTTTCACCCCTCCACTTT.